The 14 T cell receptor beta chains below all came from one sample that was sequenced in a study of T cell repertoires in cytomegalovirus infection. Via MiXCR, TCRdb re-called the reads, giving one row per CDR3 protein. Found here are some 680,000 distinct CDR3 sequences, less than 40% of them singletons; the top ten hold 2.5% to 3%. Sequences were obtained from PBMCs. The receptors come from a human donor in good health (CMV status not recorded). Some clones in this sample may be carry-over from other donors' samples.

This clonotype was counted between two and nine times. The rearrangement links TRBV7-8 to TRBJ2-1; tentative D call: TRBD2 (6 bases). The germline V gene has CDR1 SGHVS and CDR2 FQNEAQ. The CDR3 has 18 residues. Trimming shortened V by 1 base and J by 0 bases, and 16 bases separated the two germline ends. In DNA form, the CDR3 reads TGTGCCAGCAGCTTAGGGGGGAGGATGGGGCGCTCCTACAATGAGCAGTTCTTC. Amino acid sequence: CASSLGGRMGRSYNEQFF.

This chain connects TRBV20-1 to TRBJ2-7, with 9 bases matching TRBD1. Germline V lookup: CDR1 DFQATT, CDR2 SNEGSKA (reference sequence). V gave up 1 base and J gave up 12 bases; unmatched junction bases: 10. CDR3 size: 13 residues. The CDR3, as DNA: TGCAGTGCTAGAGTTGTGGACAGGGGTTACCGGTACTTC. This translates into CSARVVDRGYRYF.

This clonotype appeared a few times. The chain employs TRBV6-5 and TRBJ2-3; a weak D match, TRBD2 (5 bases). In germline, CDR1 is MNHEY, CDR2 SVGAGI. The V gene lost 2 bases and the J gene lost 4 bases, with 7 bases spanning the gap. The CDR3 is made up of 13 amino acids. The CDR3 is CASSYGSADTQYF. The CDR3 coding sequence is TGTGCCAGCAGTTACGGGAGCGCAGATACGCAGTATTTT.

In its sample, this clonotype was seen many times. V and J are TRBV7-2 and TRBJ1-5, with D unclear. The CDR3 loop spans 15 amino acids. V was trimmed by 5 bases and J by 0 bases, leaving 11 bases between them. The germline V gene has CDR1 SGHTA and CDR2 FQGNSA. CDR3 bases: TGTGCCAGCAGCCCGACAACGAGTAGCAATCAGCCCCAGCATTTT. This translates into CASSPTTSSNQPQHF.

The rearrangement links TRBV4-1 to TRBJ2-1; the match to TRBD1 covers 9 bases. Germline V gene lookup returns CDR1 MGHRA and CDR2 YSYEKL. This CDR3 has 19 residues. Trimming at V came to 4 bases and at J to 0 bases, leaving 13 bases not matched to a gene. The CDR3 protein is CASSPYPHETGGSYNEQFF. CDR3 nucleotide sequence: TGCGCCAGCAGCCCTTATCCCCATGAGACAGGGGGCTCCTACAATGAGCAGTTCTTC.

The genes are TRBV28 and TRBJ2-5; 10 positions agree with TRBD1. Looked up from germline, CDR1 is MDHEN and CDR2 is SYDVKM. There are 17 residues in the CDR3. The junction had 15 bases not matched to a gene; V was cut back by 2 bases and J by 9 bases. The CDR3 sequence is CASSLLRRGQGLDAQYF. DNA of the CDR3: TGTGCCAGCAGTTTACTGCGTCGGGGACAGGGGTTGGACGCCCAGTACTTC.

This clonotype has more than one count but fewer than ten. The chain has TRBV5-6 and TRBJ1-1, with D hard to call. CDR3 length: 14 amino acids. The germline CDR1 and CDR2 sequences are SGHDT and YYEEEE. V was trimmed by 2 bases and J by 1 base, leaving 9 bases between them. CDR3 amino acids: CASSLGTKNTEAFF. In nucleotides, the CDR3 is TGTGCCAGCAGCTTAGGCACTAAGAACACTGAAGCTTTCTTT.

The rearrangement uses TRBV11-2 and TRBJ1-3, with 9 bases aligning to TRBD1. The germline gives CDR1 SGHAT, CDR2 FQNNGV. V was clipped by 5 bases and J by 3 bases; unmatched bases: 8. CDR3 length: 16 residues. The DNA for the CDR3 is TGTGCCAGCAGCCTGAGAAGGGACAGGGTTGGAAACACCATATATTTT. Translation: CASSLRRDRVGNTIYF.

This clonotype came up many times. The chain employs TRBV7-2 and TRBJ1-2; TRBD1 might be the D (6 bases). V lost 5 bases and J 5 bases, leaving 9 bases between the germline ends. CDR3 size: 12 residues. The germline CDR1 and CDR2 sequences are SGHTA and FQGNSA. The CDR3, as DNA: TGTGCCAGCAGCGTCGGACAGTATGGCTACACCTTC. Protein: CASSVGQYGYTF. The whole variable domain, remainder taken from reference TRBV7-2 and TRBJ1-2, is GAGVSQSPSNKVTEKGKDVELRCDPISGHTALYWYRQSLGQGLEFLIYFQGNSAPDKSGLPSDRFSAERTGGSVSTLTIQRTQQEDSAVYLCASSVGQYGYTFGSGTRLTVV.

This chain links TRBV20-1 with TRBJ2-5; TRBD2 aligns across 10 bases. Germline lookup yields CDR1 DFQATT and CDR2 SNEGSKA (reference sequence). This CDR3 comprises 16 residues. The junction had 11 bases not matched to a gene; V was cut back by 5 bases and J by 2 bases. CDR3 in DNA: TGCAGTGCTGGGCTAGCGGGAGCCCCGAGGCAAGAGACCCAGTACTTC. Residues: CSAGLAGAPRQETQYF.

Concerning this clonotype: A read error may be the cause here, since a much bigger clone is one base away. Here the CDR3 omits its conserved ending phenylalanine or tryptophan, so a read error is the likely source. V usage is TRBV7-8 and J usage is TRBJ1-2; D is unresolved. From germline, CDR1 is SGHVS and CDR2 FQNEAQ. The V end lost 0 bases, the J end lost 8 bases, and 10 bases lay between the germline ends. The CDR3 sequence is 13 residues long. The CDR3 is CASSLAAARGYTL. CDR3 sequence (DNA): TGTGCCAGCAGCTTAGCGGCCGCCCGAGGCTACACCTTA.

This chain links TRBV27 with TRBJ2-3, with unresolved D. Trimming left V 6 bases short and J 1 base short, with 11 bases between. The CDR3 spans 14 residues. Germline values: CDR1 MNHEY, CDR2 SMNVEV (reference sequence). CDR3 sequence reads: CASSPESGTDTQYF. As DNA, the CDR3 is TGTGCCAGCAGCCCTGAGAGTGGCACAGATACGCAGTATTTT.

This clonotype was seen many times. The chain carries TRBV7-8 and TRBJ1-3, with D uncertain. Per the germline V gene, CDR1 is SGHVS and CDR2 is FQNEAQ. The CDR3 is 15 amino acids. The V gene lost 2 bases and the J gene lost 3 bases, with 11 bases spanning the gap. CDR3 region: CASSLSGSFGNTIYF. The CDR3 coding sequence is TGTGCCAGCAGCTTAAGTGGTTCGTTTGGAAACACCATATATTTT.

V is TRBV12-3 or TRBV12-4 and J is TRBJ1-4; D is unresolved. V lost 4 bases, J lost 6 bases, and 6 bases lay in between. The CDR3 contains 12 residues. The CDR3 is CASSYYDEKLFF. CDR3 DNA: TGTGCCAGCAGTTATTACGATGAAAAACTGTTTTTT.